These T cell receptor beta chains were read from a single sample in a study of cytomegalovirus exposure and HLA in healthy donors. Sequenced by immunoSEQ multiplex PCR; TCRdb stores in-frame clones only, minus some. The sample contains 100,000 to 150,000 clones, around 86% of which appear only once. What was sequenced was PBMCs. These receptors all come from a woman between 18 and 29 years old in good health and CMV-seronegative. CDR3s include the opening cysteine and the closing phenylalanine or tryptophan. Fields, in order: CDR3 length, J gene, V gene, D gene, clone size, CDR3 DNA, CDR3 protein. A D gene is named only where the DNA matches it firmly. A row's size may be missing; if present it is once, few, many or a size class.

cdr3_length: 13; j_call: TRBJ2-1; v_call: TRBV7-6; d_call: .; clone_size: .; cdr3_nt: TGTGCCAGCAGCTTTGGTGTTTCGGGGTTTCAGTTCTTC; cdr3_aa: CASSFGVSGFQFF
cdr3_length: 15; j_call: TRBJ2-7; v_call: TRBV9; d_call: TRBD2; clone_size: .; cdr3_nt: TGTGCCAGCAGCGTAGAGGCGGGAGCCCGGGACGAGCAGTACTTC; cdr3_aa: CASSVEAGARDEQYF
cdr3_length: 18; j_call: TRBJ2-5; v_call: TRBV10-2; d_call: TRBD2; clone_size: .; cdr3_nt: TGCGCCACCCAACTCACGCGGGAGGGCCCGGGGTACCAAGAGACCCAGTACTTC; cdr3_aa: CATQLTREGPGYQETQYF
cdr3_length: 15; j_call: TRBJ2-1; v_call: TRBV10-1; d_call: .; clone_size: .; cdr3_nt: TGCGCCAGCAGTGAGAGCTCTGGCAATGGCGGTGAGCAGTTCTTC; cdr3_aa: CASSESSGNGGEQFF
cdr3_length: 14; j_call: TRBJ2-5; v_call: TRBV2; d_call: TRBD2; clone_size: .; cdr3_nt: TGTGCCAGCCGGCGGGAGCGGGGGGGGGAGACCCAGTACTTC; cdr3_aa: CASRRERGGETQYF
cdr3_length: 12; j_call: TRBJ2-1; v_call: TRBV30; d_call: .; clone_size: once; cdr3_nt: TGTGCCTGGAGTGTCACGCGCAATGAGCAGTTCTTC; cdr3_aa: CAWSVTRNEQFF
cdr3_length: 13; j_call: TRBJ2-7; v_call: TRBV5-1; d_call: .; clone_size: .; cdr3_nt: TGCGCCAGCAGCTTTGTACAGGGCTACGAGCAGTACTTC; cdr3_aa: CASSFVQGYEQYF
cdr3_length: 15; j_call: TRBJ2-7; v_call: TRBV11-3; d_call: .; clone_size: .; cdr3_nt: TGTGCCAGCAGCTTAACCGGGACTCTTTTGCACGAGCAGTACTTC; cdr3_aa: CASSLTGTLLHEQYF
cdr3_length: 11; j_call: TRBJ1-1; v_call: TRBV10-3; d_call: .; clone_size: .; cdr3_nt: TGTGCCATCATCGCGGGTAAGGAAGCTTTCTTT; cdr3_aa: CAIIAGKEAFF
cdr3_length: 16; j_call: TRBJ2-2; v_call: TRBV7-9; d_call: .; clone_size: .; cdr3_nt: TGTGCCAGCAGCCGAGCCCCGGAGGTAGCAACCGGGGAGCTGTTTTTT; cdr3_aa: CASSRAPEVATGELFF
cdr3_length: 14; j_call: TRBJ1-2; v_call: TRBV6-5; d_call: .; clone_size: .; cdr3_nt: TGTGCCAGCAGTTACGCAGGGAAGGACTATGGCTACACCTTC; cdr3_aa: CASSYAGKDYGYTF
cdr3_length: 13; j_call: TRBJ2-7; v_call: TRBV7-8; d_call: TRBD1; clone_size: .; cdr3_nt: TGTGCCAGCAGCTGGGGACAGGGGTCCGAGCAGTACTTC; cdr3_aa: CASSWGQGSEQYF
cdr3_length: 17; j_call: TRBJ1-1; v_call: TRBV7-9; d_call: .; clone_size: .; cdr3_nt: TGTGCCAGCAGCTCCACCCGGCAGGTTCAAGTAGACACTGAAGCTTTCTTT; cdr3_aa: CASSSTRQVQVDTEAFF
cdr3_length: 14; j_call: TRBJ2-5; v_call: TRBV5-1; d_call: TRBD1; clone_size: .; cdr3_nt: TGCGCCAGCAGCTCCTGGGACAGCCAAGAGACCCAGTACTTC; cdr3_aa: CASSSWDSQETQYF
cdr3_length: 14; j_call: TRBJ1-2; v_call: TRBV10-3; d_call: TRBD1; clone_size: .; cdr3_nt: TGTGCCATCACGACAGGACAGGCTAACTATGGCTACACCTTC; cdr3_aa: CAITTGQANYGYTF
cdr3_length: 13; j_call: TRBJ2-7; v_call: TRBV10-3; d_call: .; clone_size: .; cdr3_nt: TGTGCCATCAGTGAGTCGGGGAGTTACGGGCAGTACTTC; cdr3_aa: CAISESGSYGQYF
cdr3_length: 15; j_call: TRBJ2-4; v_call: TRBV4-1; d_call: .; clone_size: .; cdr3_nt: TGCGCCAGCAGCCAAGTCGGACTAGCCAAAAACATTCAGTACTTC; cdr3_aa: CASSQVGLAKNIQYF
cdr3_length: 16; j_call: TRBJ1-1; v_call: TRBV5-4; d_call: TRBD1; clone_size: .; cdr3_nt: TGTGCCAGCAGCTTAGGGACAGGGTTACAGGGGACTGAAGCTTTCTTT; cdr3_aa: CASSLGTGLQGTEAFF
cdr3_length: 14; j_call: TRBJ2-3; v_call: TRBV6-1; d_call: .; clone_size: .; cdr3_nt: TGTGCCAGCAAACGGGAGAAGAGCACAGATACGCAGTATTTT; cdr3_aa: CASKREKSTDTQYF
cdr3_length: 14; j_call: TRBJ2-7; v_call: TRBV7-8; d_call: .; clone_size: .; cdr3_nt: TGTGCCAGCAGTGTTGACAGGCTGTACTACGAGCAGTACTTC; cdr3_aa: CASSVDRLYYEQYF
cdr3_length: 18; j_call: TRBJ1-2; v_call: TRBV27; d_call: TRBD1; clone_size: .; cdr3_nt: TGTGCCAGCAGCCCAAACTCCGGGACAGGGAGGAGGAACTATGGCTACACCTTC; cdr3_aa: CASSPNSGTGRRNYGYTF
cdr3_length: 17; j_call: TRBJ2-7; v_call: TRBV4-2; d_call: TRBD1; clone_size: .; cdr3_nt: TGTGCCAGCAGCCAAGAGTTGGGACAGGGGGCGCGGTACGAGCAGTACTTC; cdr3_aa: CASSQELGQGARYEQYF